This TCR beta chain was recovered during a study of T-cell memory formation after mild COVID-19. Background on the study: The TCR clusters were mostly specific to one donor.

This clonotype was picked up a small number of times. What it recognizes is unknown. TCRdb fed the 5' RACE reads into MiXCR, producing one record per CDR3 protein. Of about 470,000 distinct CDR3 sequences listed, approximately 25% are singletons. The CDR3 is 16 residues long. The junction had 10 bases not matched to a gene; V was cut back by 5 bases and J by 0 bases. Germline V CDR1 and CDR2: SGHDT, YYEEEE. Study-level points and caveats: Contracting CD4+ clones were located mainly in CM and EM, and CD8+ clones in EMRA.

Sequencing used PBMCs or a T cell subset sorted from them (not recorded which). The chain combines TRBV5-6 with TRBJ2-7; 8 nucleotides line up with TRBD1. This receptor was obtained from an adult woman who had mild COVID-19 (a few samples of this study predate the infection). Cell type and time point are not known. CDR3 protein: CASRPGTGVFSYEQYF. The CDR3 DNA sequence: TGTGCCAGCAGACCCGGGACAGGAGTTTTCTCCTACGAGCAGTACTTC. The whole variable domain, remainder taken from reference TRBV5-6 and TRBJ2-7, is DAGVTQSPTHLIKTRGQQVTLRCSPKSGHDTVSWYQQALGQGPQFIFQYYEEEERQRGNFPDRFSGHQFPNYSSELNVNALLLGDSALYLCASRPGTGVFSYEQYFGPGTRLTVT.